These 8 T cell receptor beta chains came from one sample sequenced in a study of blood T cells in healthy people across ages. Primers used in a second PCR of about 7 to 12 cycles were a sample-barcoded 5' primer and a J-beta primer mix. Using its own MiXCR run on the 5' RACE reads, TCRdb lists one record per CDR3 protein. Here the sample spans 650,000 to 700,000 distinct CDR3 sequences, roughly 30% being singletons. Sequencing was performed on blood. These receptors were taken from a woman of 80 years or more in good health.

This clonotype was seen a handful of times. CDR3 region: CASSLRSGGVNTEAFF. CDR3 bases: TGTGCCAGCAGCTTACGTAGTGGAGGAGTGAACACTGAAGCTTTCTTT. The chain combines TRBV7-2 with TRBJ1-1; no clear D. Trimming shortened V by 2 bases and J by 0 bases, and 13 bases separated the two germline ends. The V gene's germline CDR1 is SGHTA and CDR2 FQGNSA. The CDR3 loop spans 16 amino acids.

The chain links TRBV11-2 to TRBJ2-5, with 8 bases identical to TRBD1. The CDR3 consists of 14 residues. CDR1 SGHAT and CDR2 FQNNGV come from the germline V gene. V dropped 4 bases and J dropped 11; count of bases not matched to a gene: 12. Here the CDR3 reads CASSWGAGGREQYF. The DNA of the CDR3 is TGTGCCAGCAGCTGGGGGGCAGGGGGCCGGGAGCAGTACTTC.

This clonotype has just a few counts. The chain uses TRBV7-3 and TRBJ2-1; 9 positions agree with TRBD1. Looked up from germline, CDR1 is SGHTA and CDR2 is FQGTGA. J lost 7 bases, V lost 5 bases, and 12 bases had no gene match. The CDR3 is made up of 16 amino acids. The CDR3 reads CASSPGQGKVRNEQFF. CDR3 in DNA: TGTGCCAGCAGCCCGGGACAGGGAAAAGTAAGGAATGAGCAGTTCTTC. Full variable domain (missing parts from reference TRBV7-3 and TRBJ2-1): GAGVSQTPSNKVTEKGKYVELRCDPISGHTALYWYRQSLGQGPEFLIYFQGTGAADDSGLPNDRFFAVRPEGSVSTLKIQRTERGDSAVYLCASSPGQGKVRNEQFFGPGTRLTVL.

In the case of this clonotype: This may arise from a read error, as a much more abundant clone is one base away. The genes are TRBV10-3 and TRBJ2-5; possibly TRBD2 for D (7 bases). The CDR3 has 14 amino acids. V dropped 6 bases and J dropped 11 bases, with 22 bases sitting between them. Germline assignment: CDR1 ENHRY and CDR2 SYGVKD. The CDR3 nucleotides are TGTGCCATCAGGCGGACTAGGGGGGACAATGAGCAGTACTTC. Translation gives CAIRRTRGDNEQYF.

Note on this clonotype: Sequence at one end of the junction differs from germline and may be a read error. This chain connects TRBV6-1 to TRBJ2-2; 11 bases are a match to TRBD1. Germline V gene sequence: CDR1 MNHNS, CDR2 SASEGT. The CDR3 covers 18 residues. CDR3 protein: CASSPDRTGGRNSGEMFF. The CDR3 DNA reads TGTGCCAGCAGCCCCGATAGGACAGGGGGCCGGAACTCCGGGGAGATGTTTTTT.

This clonotype has more than one count but fewer than ten. V and J are TRBV19 and TRBJ1-6; D gene unclear. The V end lost 5 bases, the J end lost 7 bases, and 9 bases lay between the germline ends. The CDR3 spans 13 residues. In germline, CDR1 is LNHDA, CDR2 SQIVND (reference sequence). The chain's CDR3 is CASSDQGNSPLHF. CDR3 in DNA: TGTGCCAGTAGTGATCAAGGGAATTCACCCCTCCACTTT. Full variable domain (rest looked up from reference TRBV19 and TRBJ1-6): DGGITQSPKYLFRKEGQNVTLSCEQNLNHDAMYWYRQDPGQGLRLIYYSQIVNDFQKGDIAEGYSVSREKKESFPLTVTSAQKNPTAFYLCASSDQGNSPLHFGNGTRLTVT.

In the case of this clonotype: A much larger clone differs from this one at a single base, so this may be a read error. This chain links TRBV6-5 with TRBJ2-1; possibly TRBD1 or TRBD2 for D (6 bases each). The CDR3 has 12 amino acids. CDR1 is MNHEY and CDR2 is SVGAGI in the germline V gene. The CDR3 sequence is CASSGAYNEQVF. The CDR3 DNA reads as TGTGCCAGCTCGGGGGCCTACAATGAGCAGGTCTTC.

There are a few counts of this clonotype. J is TRBJ1-1 and V is TRBV11-2; possibly TRBD1 for D (6 bases). The germline CDR1 and CDR2 sequences are SGHAT and FQNNGV. This CDR3 contains 15 residues. The V and J ends lost 3 bases and 1 base respectively, with 12 bases between them. The CDR3 region is CASSFRGRGNTEAFF. The CDR3 DNA reads TGTGCCAGCAGCTTCCGGGGGCGCGGGAACACTGAAGCTTTCTTT.